A selection of T cell receptor beta chains follows, all from one sample in a study of regulatory T cells in long-lasting Graves disease. Via MiXCR, TCRdb re-called the multiplex PCR reads, giving one row per CDR3 protein. This sample has about 400,000 distinct CDR3 sequences, with around 15% found just once. The sequenced sample was peripheral blood mononuclear cells (PBMCs), obtained at new diagnosis, from a patient treated with antithyroid drugs. These receptors originate from a female donor with Graves disease. The CDR3 runs from the conserved cysteine through the conserved F or W. The D gene is left open where the match is weak. Some rows mark clone size as missing; the rest say once, few, many or name a class of expanded clone.

many,TRBV4-1,TRBJ2-2,15,-,TGCGCCAGCAGCCAAGTGACAGGGAGGGCCGGGGAGCTGTTTTTT,CASSQVTGRAGELFF
many,TRBV28,TRBJ1-1,16,TRBD1,TGTGCCAGCAGCCCCTCACCGGGACAGGGCGGGACTGAAGCTTTCTTT,CASSPSPGQGGTEAFF
many,TRBV13,TRBJ2-1,16,-,TGTGCCAGCAGCTCCCTTAGGGCGGGACCTTACAATGAGCAGTTCTTC,CASSSLRAGPYNEQFF
many,TRBV30,TRBJ2-5,14,TRBD2,TGTGCCTGGAGTCTCGGACTAGCAGGAGAGACCCAGTACTTC,CAWSLGLAGETQYF
-,TRBV7-9,TRBJ2-1,19,-,TGTGCCAGCAGTCAAGGGGCTAGACCCCCCCGGCACTCCTACAATGAGCAGTTCTTC,CASSQGARPPRHSYNEQFF
many,TRBV2,TRBJ1-1,11,-,TGTGCCAGCAGTGACGGGGCGGAAGCTTTCTTT,CASSDGAEAFF
many,TRBV9,TRBJ2-3,15,-,TGTGCCAGCAGCGTAGGAGGAGCGGTCACAGATACGCAGTATTTT,CASSVGGAVTDTQYF
many,TRBV27,TRBJ2-3,15,-,TGTGCCAGCAGTTTATCTGCTGGGGGCGCAGATACGCAGTATTTT,CASSLSAGGADTQYF
many,TRBV12-3/TRBV12-4,TRBJ2-5,15,-,TGTGCCAGCAGTTTAGTCGGCCCCCGGTTAGTGACCCAGTACTTC,CASSLVGPRLVTQYF
-,TRBV27,TRBJ1-1,12,-,TGTGCCAGCAGGGCTACAGGGTCTGAAGCTTTCTTT,CASRATGSEAFF
many,TRBV12-5,TRBJ1-5,15,-,TGTGCTAGTGGTTTGGGCCGACAGGGCAATCAGCCCCAGCATTTT,CASGLGRQGNQPQHF
-,TRBV12-3/TRBV12-4,TRBJ2-3,16,TRBD2,TGTGTCAGCAGCCGTGTGAGCGGGGGGGGGGGGGATACGCAGTATTTT,CVSSRVSGGGGDTQYF
few,TRBV20-1,TRBJ2-3,15,-,TGCAGTGCCACCCAGGGGGGGGCTAGCACAGATACGCAGTATTTT,CSATQGGASTDTQYF
many,TRBV5-1,TRBJ1-5,15,-,TGCGCCAGCAGCTTGGATGGCAATAGCAATCAGCCCCAGCATTTT,CASSLDGNSNQPQHF
many,TRBV20-1,TRBJ1-5,14,-,TGCAGTGCTAGAGGTCCATATAGCAATCAGCCCCAGCATTTT,CSARGPYSNQPQHF
few,TRBV6-1,TRBJ1-4,15,TRBD1,TGTGCCAGCAGTGAAATGGGGACAGGGGGTGAAAAACTGTTTTTT,CASSEMGTGGEKLFF
many,TRBV28,TRBJ2-7,18,TRBD2,TGTGCCAGCAGGAAATTCGGACTAGCGGGAGGTCGGGACTACGAGCAGTACTTC,CASRKFGLAGGRDYEQYF
-,TRBV4-2,TRBJ2-6,18,-,TGTGCCAGCAGCCAGATTGCTGGATTAAGCTCTGGGGCCAACGTCCTGACTTTC,CASSQIAGLSSGANVLTF
-,TRBV18,TRBJ1-1,16,-,TGTGCCAGCTCAACATCCTTGACGGCTTTGAACACTGAAGCTTTCTTT,CASSTSLTALNTEAFF
many,TRBV27,TRBJ2-7,16,-,TGTGCCAGCAGTTTATTTGGTCCAGCGGCGACCTACGAGCAGTACTTC,CASSLFGPAATYEQYF
-,TRBV7-2,TRBJ1-5,18,-,TGTGCCTGCAGCCAAGGACTAAGGGGGGGTTATAGCAATCAGCCCCAGCATTTT,CACSQGLRGGYSNQPQHF
-,TRBV10-3,TRBJ2-3,16,TRBD2,TGTGCCATCAGTTCCTCGACTAGCGAAGACACAGATACGCAGTATTTT,CAISSSTSEDTDTQYF
many,TRBV20-1,TRBJ2-5,13,-,TGCAGTGCTCCCCGGAGGGCGGGGGAGACCCAGTACTTC,CSAPRRAGETQYF
many,TRBV24-1,TRBJ2-3,17,TRBD2,TGTGCCACCAGTGAACTAGCGGGAGGACGTAGCACAGATACGCAGTATTTT,CATSELAGGRSTDTQYF
few,TRBV18,TRBJ1-6,14,-,TGTGCCAGCTCCCTTAACAGTGCTGGCTCACCCCTCCACTTT,CASSLNSAGSPLHF
-,TRBV5-4,TRBJ2-1,18,TRBD2,TGTGCCAGCGGAAGGGGACTAGCGGGAGTTGGAGCCTACAATGAGCAGTTCTTC,CASGRGLAGVGAYNEQFF
-,TRBV28,TRBJ1-5,16,TRBD1,TGTGCCAGCAGTTTATCCATCAACAGGGGACGACAGCCCCAGCATTTT,CASSLSINRGRQPQHF
few,TRBV19,TRBJ1-2,13,-,TGTGCCAGTAGTCCAACGACCTTGTATGGCTACACCTTC,CASSPTTLYGYTF
many,TRBV7-8,TRBJ2-7,16,TRBD2,TGTGCCAGCAGCTTAGCGGCTAGCGGAAGCTCCTACGAGCAGTACTTC,CASSLAASGSSYEQYF
few,TRBV3-1,TRBJ2-2,18,TRBD2,TGTGCCAGCAGCCAAGAAACGATCGGGGGGGCGAACACCGGGGAGCTGTTTTTT,CASSQETIGGANTGELFF
many,TRBV11-2,TRBJ2-7,16,TRBD2,TGTGCCAGCAGCCTGTCCTCTAGCGGCAGCTCCTACGAGCAGTACTTC,CASSLSSSGSSYEQYF
many,TRBV30,TRBJ1-2,14,TRBD1,TGTGCCTGGAGTCCAGGACAGGGAGCTCATGGCTACACCTTC,CAWSPGQGAHGYTF
-,TRBV20-1,TRBJ2-7,14,TRBD1,TGCAGTGCTAGAGATGGACAGGGAGGCAACGAGCAGTACTTC,CSARDGQGGNEQYF
many,TRBV12-5,TRBJ1-5,16,-,TGTGCTAGTGGTTTGGTCTCATCCCGGGGCAATCAGCCCCAGCATTTT,CASGLVSSRGNQPQHF
many,TRBV20-1,TRBJ1-1,13,TRBD1,TGCAGTGCTCGGGACAGGGTTGGTTCTGAAGCTTTCTTT,CSARDRVGSEAFF
many,TRBV6-1,TRBJ2-1,15,-,TGTGCCAGCACCAATGCCAGGGGCGGTAACAATGAGCAGTTCTTC,CASTNARGGNNEQFF
few,TRBV7-2,TRBJ2-2,17,-,TGTGCCAGCAGCCAAGTATCTCTCGGCGCCTACACCGGGGAGCTGTTTTTT,CASSQVSLGAYTGELFF
-,TRBV30,TRBJ2-7,13,-,TGTGCCTGGAGTAGGCACGAGGGGGACGAGCAGTACTTC,CAWSRHEGDEQYF
-,TRBV7-9,TRBJ2-7,12,-,TGTGCCAGCAGTGGACGTTACTACGAGCAGTACTTC,CASSGRYYEQYF
many,TRBV12-3/TRBV12-4,TRBJ1-1,15,-,TGTGCCAGCAGTTCTTCTCGGGGCGCAAACACTGAAGCTTTCTTT,CASSSSRGANTEAFF
many,TRBV12-3/TRBV12-4,TRBJ2-3,15,-,TGTGCCAGCAGCTTACAGGGAGGTGGGACAGATACGCAGTATTTT,CASSLQGGGTDTQYF
-,TRBV5-1,TRBJ2-2,14,TRBD1,TGCGCCAGCAGGAATGACAGGGCTCACGGGGAGCTGTTTTTT,CASRNDRAHGELFF
many,TRBV29-1,TRBJ2-6,16,-,TGCAGCGCCGTACAGGGGACTATCTCTGGGGCCAACGTCCTGACTTTC,CSAVQGTISGANVLTF
many,TRBV24-1,TRBJ2-3,14,-,TGTGCCACCAGTGGCAGCTCTAGCACAGATACGCAGTATTTT,CATSGSSSTDTQYF
many,TRBV27,TRBJ1-1,13,-,TGTGCCAGCCGTCGGAGGGGGGACACTGAAGCTTTCTTT,CASRRRGDTEAFF
-,TRBV19,TRBJ2-6,16,-,TGTGCCAGTAAGAGGGAGGGGACAGGTGGGGCCAACGTCCTGACTTTC,CASKREGTGGANVLTF
many,TRBV12-5,TRBJ2-7,15,-,TGTGCTAGTGGTTTGGTGAACCGGGTCCCCTACGAGCAGTACTTC,CASGLVNRVPYEQYF
many,TRBV4-3,TRBJ2-7,16,TRBD2,TGCGCCAGCAGCCAAGAGGGACTAGGGGGACCCTACGAGCAGTACTTC,CASSQEGLGGPYEQYF
many,TRBV12-5,TRBJ1-1,15,-,TGTGCTAGTGGTTTCCCCAGACAGTTTTTCACTGAAGCTTTCTTT,CASGFPRQFFTEAFF
many,TRBV20-1,TRBJ2-7,14,-,TGCAGTGCTTCGGACGGAGGAGGGACCTACGAGCAGTACTTC,CSASDGGGTYEQYF
few,TRBV19,TRBJ1-1,13,TRBD1,TGTGCCAGTAGAAAGGACAGGGCATCTGAAGCTTTCTTT,CASRKDRASEAFF
few,TRBV10-1,TRBJ1-5,15,-,TGCGCCAGCAGTGAGTCGGGGGATAGCAATCAGCCCCAGCATTTT,CASSESGDSNQPQHF
few,TRBV5-4,TRBJ2-7,15,-,TGTGCCAGCAGCCCAGATGATAGGAGCTCCTACGAGCAGTACTTC,CASSPDDRSSYEQYF
many,TRBV7-3,TRBJ2-2,12,-,TGTGCCAGCAGTCACAGGACCGGGGAGCTGTTTTTT,CASSHRTGELFF
many,TRBV18,TRBJ1-1,15,TRBD1,TGTGCCAGCTCACCATGGGACAGGGTTGAGAGTGAAGCTTTCTTT,CASSPWDRVESEAFF